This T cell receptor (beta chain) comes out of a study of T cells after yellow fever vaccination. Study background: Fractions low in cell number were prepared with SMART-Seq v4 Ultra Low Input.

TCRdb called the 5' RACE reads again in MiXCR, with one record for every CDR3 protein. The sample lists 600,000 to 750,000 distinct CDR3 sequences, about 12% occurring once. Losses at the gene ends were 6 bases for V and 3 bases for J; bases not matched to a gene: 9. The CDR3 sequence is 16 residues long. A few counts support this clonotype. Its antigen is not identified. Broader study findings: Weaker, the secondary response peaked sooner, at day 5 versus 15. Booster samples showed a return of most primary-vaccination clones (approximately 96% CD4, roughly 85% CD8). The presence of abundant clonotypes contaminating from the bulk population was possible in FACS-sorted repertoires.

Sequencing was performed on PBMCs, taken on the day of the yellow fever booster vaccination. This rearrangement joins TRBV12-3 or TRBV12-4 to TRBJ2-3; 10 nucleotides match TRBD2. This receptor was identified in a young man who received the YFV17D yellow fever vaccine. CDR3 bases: TGTGCCAGCAGCACTAGCGGGGTCCGGGGTACAGATACGCAGTATTTT. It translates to CASSTSGVRGTDTQYF.